The rows below give T cell receptor beta chains drawn from one sample of a study of T-cell memory formation after mild COVID-19. TCRdb reprocessed the 5' RACE reads with MiXCR, giving one entry per CDR3 protein. The repertoire consists of 410,000 or so distinct CDR3 sequences, with 20% to 30% occurring once and the leading ten covering around 14%. Sequences were obtained from PBMCs or a T cell subset sorted from them (not recorded which). Source of these receptors: an adult woman who had mild COVID-19 (a few samples of this study predate the infection). Cell type and time point are not known. Both conserved end residues are part of each CDR3. The D gene is left open where the match is weak. Only some rows state a clone size, as once, few, many or a class for expanded clones.

V gene: TRBV7-9; J gene: TRBJ2-5; clone size: few; D gene: NA; CDR3 protein: CASSLGGDSYLVETQYF; CDR3 DNA: TGTGCCAGCAGCTTAGGGGGGGATTCTTATCTGGTGGAGACCCAGTACTTC
V gene: TRBV3-1; J gene: TRBJ1-1; clone size: NA; D gene: TRBD1; CDR3 protein: CASSQELQGAAEAFF; CDR3 DNA: TGTGCCAGCAGCCAAGAATTACAGGGGGCAGCAGAAGCTTTCTTT
V gene: TRBV12-3/TRBV12-4; J gene: TRBJ2-3; clone size: few; D gene: NA; CDR3 protein: CASTLQGGVRSTDTQYF; CDR3 DNA: TGTGCCAGCACCCTACAGGGAGGGGTCCGAAGCACAGATACGCAGTATTTT
V gene: TRBV20-1; J gene: TRBJ1-5; clone size: NA; D gene: NA; CDR3 protein: CSASPRERELLGNQPQHF; CDR3 DNA: TGCAGTGCTAGTCCACGGGAGAGAGAACTTTTAGGCAATCAGCCCCAGCATTTT
V gene: TRBV24-1; J gene: TRBJ1-5; clone size: NA; D gene: NA; CDR3 protein: CATSDQGQPQHF; CDR3 DNA: TGTGCCACCAGTGATCAGGGTCAGCCCCAGCATTTT
V gene: TRBV11-2; J gene: TRBJ2-1; clone size: NA; D gene: TRBD2; CDR3 protein: CASSLDLKRGGREQFF; CDR3 DNA: TGTGCCAGCAGCTTAGATCTCAAGCGGGGGGGACGTGAGCAGTTCTTC
V gene: TRBV27; J gene: TRBJ1-2; clone size: NA; D gene: TRBD1; CDR3 protein: CASSRQGSGYTF; CDR3 DNA: TGTGCCAGCAGCCGACAGGGAAGCGGCTACACCTTC
V gene: TRBV9; J gene: TRBJ2-7; clone size: NA; D gene: TRBD2; CDR3 protein: CASSIRTSGGAIPYEQYF; CDR3 DNA: TGTGCCAGCAGCATCCGGACTAGCGGGGGGGCAATCCCCTACGAGCAGTACTTC
V gene: TRBV7-2; J gene: TRBJ2-1; clone size: few; D gene: NA; CDR3 protein: CASSLRRPGLSSYNEQFF; CDR3 DNA: TGTGCCAGCAGCTTAAGGAGACCGGGATTAAGCTCCTACAATGAGCAGTTCTTC
V gene: TRBV12-3/TRBV12-4; J gene: TRBJ1-1; clone size: NA; D gene: NA; CDR3 protein: CASRGGPEAFF; CDR3 DNA: TGTGCCAGCAGGGGGGGACCTGAAGCTTTCTTT
V gene: TRBV5-8; J gene: TRBJ2-1; clone size: NA; D gene: TRBD2; CDR3 protein: CASSFGSGTRAYNEQFF; CDR3 DNA: TGTGCCAGCAGTTTTGGTAGCGGGACTCGAGCCTACAATGAGCAGTTCTTC
V gene: TRBV5-6; J gene: TRBJ1-4; clone size: NA; D gene: NA; CDR3 protein: CASSSQGIWEKLFF; CDR3 DNA: TGTGCCAGCAGCTCCCAGGGAATTTGGGAAAAACTGTTTTTT
V gene: TRBV7-3; J gene: TRBJ2-3; clone size: many; D gene: NA; CDR3 protein: CASSPAPDTQYF; CDR3 DNA: TGTGCCAGCAGTCCCGCTCCGGATACGCAGTATTTT
V gene: TRBV4-2; J gene: TRBJ2-7; clone size: few; D gene: NA; CDR3 protein: CASSQGGLREQYF; CDR3 DNA: TGTGCCAGCAGCCAAGGGGGTTTACGCGAGCAGTACTTC
V gene: TRBV5-6; J gene: TRBJ2-1; clone size: NA; D gene: TRBD2; CDR3 protein: CASRRGVAGGSYNEQFF; CDR3 DNA: TGTGCCAGCAGGAGAGGGGTCGCGGGAGGCTCCTACAATGAGCAGTTCTTC
V gene: TRBV29-1; J gene: TRBJ2-2; clone size: few; D gene: NA; CDR3 protein: CSVADGGPGTGELFF; CDR3 DNA: TGCAGCGTTGCCGACGGGGGGCCGGGGACCGGGGAGCTGTTTTTT
V gene: TRBV5-1; J gene: TRBJ1-2; clone size: few; D gene: NA; CDR3 protein: CASSLRAGDGYTF; CDR3 DNA: TGCGCCAGCAGCTTACGGGCAGGGGACGGCTACACCTTC
V gene: TRBV12-3/TRBV12-4; J gene: TRBJ2-1; clone size: few; D gene: TRBD2; CDR3 protein: CASSPSGSISYNEQFF; CDR3 DNA: TGTGCCAGCAGCCCTAGCGGGAGTATTTCCTACAATGAGCAGTTCTTC
V gene: TRBV21-1; J gene: TRBJ2-3; clone size: NA; D gene: NA; CDR3 protein: CASSKGGLAGADTQYF; CDR3 DNA: TGTGCCAGCAGCAAAGGGGGACTAGCGGGCGCAGATACGCAGTATTTT
V gene: TRBV6-5; J gene: TRBJ1-2; clone size: NA; D gene: NA; CDR3 protein: CASSWGTPTPNYGYTF; CDR3 DNA: TGTGCCAGCAGTTGGGGGACACCCACACCTAACTATGGCTACACCTTC
V gene: TRBV5-5; J gene: TRBJ2-7; clone size: NA; D gene: NA; CDR3 protein: CASSSQGLSYYEQYF; CDR3 DNA: TGTGCCAGCAGCTCCCAGGGGCTTAGTTACTACGAGCAGTACTTC
V gene: TRBV6-7; J gene: TRBJ2-7; clone size: NA; D gene: TRBD1; CDR3 protein: CAVPGQDSYEQYF; CDR3 DNA: TGTGCCGTTCCGGGACAGGACTCCTACGAGCAGTACTTC
V gene: TRBV6-6; J gene: TRBJ2-3; clone size: NA; D gene: TRBD1; CDR3 protein: CASSYSDRPYDTQYF; CDR3 DNA: TGTGCCAGCAGTTACTCGGACAGGCCGTACGATACGCAGTATTTT
V gene: TRBV15; J gene: TRBJ1-6; clone size: few; D gene: NA; CDR3 protein: CATSRTIVGNSPLHF; CDR3 DNA: TGTGCCACCAGCAGAACGATCGTGGGAAATTCACCCCTCCACTTT
V gene: TRBV27; J gene: TRBJ2-3; clone size: NA; D gene: NA; CDR3 protein: CASSFKQYATSTDTQYF; CDR3 DNA: TGTGCCAGCAGTTTCAAGCAGTACGCAACTAGCACAGATACGCAGTATTTT
V gene: TRBV20-1; J gene: TRBJ2-1; clone size: NA; D gene: NA; CDR3 protein: CSGSTGTRYNEQFF; CDR3 DNA: TGCAGTGGGTCGACCGGGACACGCTACAATGAGCAGTTCTTC
V gene: TRBV29-1; J gene: TRBJ2-1; clone size: NA; D gene: NA; CDR3 protein: CSVETPRGEQFF; CDR3 DNA: TGCAGCGTTGAGACCCCCAGAGGTGAGCAGTTCTTC
V gene: TRBV20-1; J gene: TRBJ2-7; clone size: few; D gene: NA; CDR3 protein: CSARFAGNRYEQYF; CDR3 DNA: TGCAGTGCTAGATTCGCGGGGAACCGCTACGAGCAGTACTTC
V gene: TRBV12-3/TRBV12-4; J gene: TRBJ1-4; clone size: NA; D gene: NA; CDR3 protein: CASRNTGPGEKLFF; CDR3 DNA: TGTGCCAGCAGAAATACAGGTCCAGGAGAAAAACTGTTTTTT
V gene: TRBV12-3/TRBV12-4; J gene: TRBJ2-7; clone size: NA; D gene: NA; CDR3 protein: CASSSPTGTVRSYEQYF; CDR3 DNA: TGTGCCAGCAGTTCCCCGACCGGGACCGTACGCTCCTACGAGCAGTACTTC
V gene: TRBV9; J gene: TRBJ2-1; clone size: NA; D gene: TRBD2; CDR3 protein: CASSVWGLAGAGNEQFF; CDR3 DNA: TGTGCCAGCAGCGTCTGGGGCTTAGCGGGAGCAGGAAATGAGCAGTTCTTC
V gene: TRBV5-6; J gene: TRBJ1-6; clone size: few; D gene: NA; CDR3 protein: CASSLEKAGSPLHF; CDR3 DNA: TGTGCCAGCAGCTTGGAAAAGGCTGGGTCACCCCTCCACTTT
V gene: TRBV18; J gene: TRBJ2-6; clone size: once; D gene: NA; CDR3 protein: CASSPKGTVRGSGANVLTF; CDR3 DNA: TGTGCCAGCTCACCTAAAGGGACTGTTCGAGGCTCTGGGGCCAACGTCCTGACTTTC
V gene: TRBV11-2; J gene: TRBJ2-3; clone size: few; D gene: TRBD2; CDR3 protein: CASSARLAGLNTQYF; CDR3 DNA: TGTGCCAGCAGCGCACGACTAGCGGGGTTAAATACGCAGTATTTT
V gene: TRBV30; J gene: TRBJ2-7; clone size: NA; D gene: TRBD1; CDR3 protein: CAWTRDRYEQYF; CDR3 DNA: TGTGCCTGGACCCGGGACAGGTACGAGCAGTACTTC
V gene: TRBV20-1; J gene: TRBJ2-7; clone size: few; D gene: NA; CDR3 protein: CSATDGYEQYF; CDR3 DNA: TGCAGTGCAACCGACGGCTACGAGCAGTACTTC
V gene: TRBV12-3/TRBV12-4; J gene: TRBJ2-7; clone size: NA; D gene: NA; CDR3 protein: CASSLGTVVYEQYF; CDR3 DNA: TGTGCCAGCAGTTTAGGGACAGTGGTCTACGAGCAGTACTTC
V gene: TRBV20-1; J gene: TRBJ2-7; clone size: NA; D gene: TRBD2; CDR3 protein: CSATLAGGLYEQYF; CDR3 DNA: TGCAGTGCTACCCTGGCGGGAGGGCTGTACGAGCAGTACTTC
V gene: TRBV7-8; J gene: TRBJ2-7; clone size: few; D gene: TRBD1; CDR3 protein: CASSPDRLPTPTYEQYF; CDR3 DNA: TGTGCCAGCAGCCCGGACAGGTTACCTACACCAACCTACGAGCAGTACTTC
V gene: TRBV14; J gene: TRBJ2-1; clone size: few; D gene: NA; CDR3 protein: CASSQDPLREQFF; CDR3 DNA: TGTGCCAGCAGCCAAGACCCCCTCAGGGAGCAGTTCTTC
V gene: TRBV20-1; J gene: TRBJ1-2; clone size: NA; D gene: NA; CDR3 protein: CSARFRLRQATYGYTF; CDR3 DNA: TGCAGTGCTAGATTTCGACTGAGACAGGCGACCTATGGCTACACCTTC
V gene: TRBV7-8; J gene: TRBJ2-7; clone size: many; D gene: TRBD2; CDR3 protein: CASSPRIVTSGGSYEQYF; CDR3 DNA: TGTGCCAGCAGCCCCCGGATAGTGACTAGCGGGGGGTCCTACGAGCAGTACTTC